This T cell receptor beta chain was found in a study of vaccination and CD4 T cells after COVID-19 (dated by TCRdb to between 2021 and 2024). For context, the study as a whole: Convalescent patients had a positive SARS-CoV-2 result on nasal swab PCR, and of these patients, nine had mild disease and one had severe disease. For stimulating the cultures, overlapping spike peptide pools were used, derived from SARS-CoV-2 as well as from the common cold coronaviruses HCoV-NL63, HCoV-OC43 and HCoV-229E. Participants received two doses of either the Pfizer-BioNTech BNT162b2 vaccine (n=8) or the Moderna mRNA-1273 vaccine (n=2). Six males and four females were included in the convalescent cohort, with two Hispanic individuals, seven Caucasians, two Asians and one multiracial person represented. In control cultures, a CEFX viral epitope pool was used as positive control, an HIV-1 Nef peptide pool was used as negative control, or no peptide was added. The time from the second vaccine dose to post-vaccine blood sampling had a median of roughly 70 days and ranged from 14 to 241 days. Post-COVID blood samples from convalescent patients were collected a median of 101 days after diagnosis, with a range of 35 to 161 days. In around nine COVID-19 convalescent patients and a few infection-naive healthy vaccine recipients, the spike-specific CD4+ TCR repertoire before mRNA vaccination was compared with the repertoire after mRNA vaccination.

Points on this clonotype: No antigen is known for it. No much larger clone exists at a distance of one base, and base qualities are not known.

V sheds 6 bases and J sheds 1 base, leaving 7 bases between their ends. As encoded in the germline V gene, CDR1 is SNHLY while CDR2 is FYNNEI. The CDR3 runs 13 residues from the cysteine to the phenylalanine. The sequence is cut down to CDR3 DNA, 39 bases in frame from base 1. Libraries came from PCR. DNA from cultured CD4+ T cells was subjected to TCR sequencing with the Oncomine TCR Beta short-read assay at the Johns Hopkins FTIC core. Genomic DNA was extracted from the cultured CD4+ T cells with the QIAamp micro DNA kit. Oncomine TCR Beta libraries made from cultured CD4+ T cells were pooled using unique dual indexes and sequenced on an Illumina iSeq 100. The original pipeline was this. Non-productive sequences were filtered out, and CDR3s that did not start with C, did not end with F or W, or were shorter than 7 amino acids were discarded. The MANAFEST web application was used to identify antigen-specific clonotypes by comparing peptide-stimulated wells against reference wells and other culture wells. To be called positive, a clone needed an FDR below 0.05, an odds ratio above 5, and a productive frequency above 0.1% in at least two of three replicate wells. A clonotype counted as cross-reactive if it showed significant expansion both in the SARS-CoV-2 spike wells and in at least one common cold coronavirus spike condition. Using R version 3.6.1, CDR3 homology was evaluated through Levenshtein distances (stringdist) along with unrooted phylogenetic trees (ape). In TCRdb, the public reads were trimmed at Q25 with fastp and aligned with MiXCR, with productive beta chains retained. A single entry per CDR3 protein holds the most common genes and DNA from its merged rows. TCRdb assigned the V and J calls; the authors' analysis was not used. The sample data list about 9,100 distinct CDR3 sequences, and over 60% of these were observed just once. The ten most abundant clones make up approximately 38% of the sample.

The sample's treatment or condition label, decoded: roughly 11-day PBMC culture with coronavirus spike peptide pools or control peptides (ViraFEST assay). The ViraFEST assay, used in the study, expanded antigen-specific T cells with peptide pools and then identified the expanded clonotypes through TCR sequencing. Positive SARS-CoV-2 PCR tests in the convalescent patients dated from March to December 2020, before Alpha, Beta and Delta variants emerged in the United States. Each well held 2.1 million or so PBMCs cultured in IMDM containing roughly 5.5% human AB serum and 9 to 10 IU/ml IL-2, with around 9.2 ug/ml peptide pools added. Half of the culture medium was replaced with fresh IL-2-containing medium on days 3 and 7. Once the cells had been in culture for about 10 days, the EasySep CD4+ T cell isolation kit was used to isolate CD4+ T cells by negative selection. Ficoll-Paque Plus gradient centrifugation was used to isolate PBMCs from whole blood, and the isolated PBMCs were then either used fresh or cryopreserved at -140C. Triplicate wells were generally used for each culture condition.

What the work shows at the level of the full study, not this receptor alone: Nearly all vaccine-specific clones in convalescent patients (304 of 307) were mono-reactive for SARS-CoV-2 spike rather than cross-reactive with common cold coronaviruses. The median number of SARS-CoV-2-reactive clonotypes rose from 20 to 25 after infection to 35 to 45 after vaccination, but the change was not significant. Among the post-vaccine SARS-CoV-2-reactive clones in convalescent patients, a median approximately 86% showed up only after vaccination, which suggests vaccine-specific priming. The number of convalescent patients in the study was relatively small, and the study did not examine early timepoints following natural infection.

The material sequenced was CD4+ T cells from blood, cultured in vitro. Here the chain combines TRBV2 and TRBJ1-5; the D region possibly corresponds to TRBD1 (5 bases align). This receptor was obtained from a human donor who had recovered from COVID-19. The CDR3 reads CASRDKSNQPQHF. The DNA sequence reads TGTGCCAGCAGGGACAAGAGCAATCAGCCCCAGCATTTT.